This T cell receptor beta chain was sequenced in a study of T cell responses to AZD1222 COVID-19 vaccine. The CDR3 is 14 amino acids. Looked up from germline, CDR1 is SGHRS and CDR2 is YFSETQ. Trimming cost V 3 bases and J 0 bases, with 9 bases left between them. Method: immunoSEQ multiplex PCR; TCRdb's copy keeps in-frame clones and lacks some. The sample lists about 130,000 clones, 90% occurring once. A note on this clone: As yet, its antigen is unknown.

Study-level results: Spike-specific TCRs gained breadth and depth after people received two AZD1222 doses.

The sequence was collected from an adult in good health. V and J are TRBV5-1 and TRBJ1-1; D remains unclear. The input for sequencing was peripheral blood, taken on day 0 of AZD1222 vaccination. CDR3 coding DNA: TGCGCCAGCAGCTCGGACGGGATGAACACTGAAGCTTTCTTT. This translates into CASSSDGMNTEAFF.